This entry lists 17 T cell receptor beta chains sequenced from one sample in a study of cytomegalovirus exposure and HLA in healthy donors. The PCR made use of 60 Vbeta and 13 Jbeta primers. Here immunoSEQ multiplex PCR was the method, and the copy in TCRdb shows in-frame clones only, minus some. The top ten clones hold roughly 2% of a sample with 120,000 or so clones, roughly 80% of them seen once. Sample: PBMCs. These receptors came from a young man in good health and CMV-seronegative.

The CDR3 DNA sequence: TGCGCCAGCCGATTCGCAACAGGGAACACTGAAGCTTTCTTT. Amino acids: CASRFATGNTEAFF. The genes are TRBV5-1 and TRBJ1-1, with a tentative D call TRBD1 (5 bases). The CDR3 sequence is 14 residues long. Trimming removed 7 bases at V and 1 base at J, with 14 bases between. The V gene's germline CDR1 is SGHRS and CDR2 YFSETQ.

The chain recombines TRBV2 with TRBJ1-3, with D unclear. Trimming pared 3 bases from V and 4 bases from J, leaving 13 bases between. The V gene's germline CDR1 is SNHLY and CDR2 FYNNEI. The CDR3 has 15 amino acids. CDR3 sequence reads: CASSDPQVSGNTIYF. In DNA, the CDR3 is TGTGCCAGCAGTGACCCCCAGGTCTCCGGAAACACCATATATTTT.

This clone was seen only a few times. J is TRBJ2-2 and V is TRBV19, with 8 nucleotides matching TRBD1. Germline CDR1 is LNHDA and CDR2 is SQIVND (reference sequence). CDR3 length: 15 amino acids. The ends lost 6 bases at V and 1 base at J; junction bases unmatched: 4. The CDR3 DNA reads TGTGCCAGTAGCAGACAGGGGTGGAACACCGGGGAGCTGTTTTTT. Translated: CASSRQGWNTGELFF. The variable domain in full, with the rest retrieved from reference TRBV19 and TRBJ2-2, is DGGITQSPKYLFRKEGQNVTLSCEQNLNHDAMYWYRQDPGQGLRLIYYSQIVNDFQKGDIAEGYSVSREKKESFPLTVTSAQKNPTAFYLCASSRQGWNTGELFFGEGSRLTVL.

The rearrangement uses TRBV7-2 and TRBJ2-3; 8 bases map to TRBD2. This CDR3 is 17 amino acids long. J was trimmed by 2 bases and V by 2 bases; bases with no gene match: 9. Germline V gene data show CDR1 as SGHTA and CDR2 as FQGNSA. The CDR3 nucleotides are TGTGCCAGCAGCTTAACAGCTAGCGGGCGGGCCACAGATACGCAGTATTTT. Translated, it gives CASSLTASGRATDTQYF.

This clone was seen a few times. CDR3 in DNA: TGTGCCACCAGCAGAGAAGTGGCAGCGTCCACAGAGACCCAGTACTTC. It is translated as CATSREVAASTETQYF. The V gene is TRBV15, the J gene TRBJ2-5; D call uncertain. Trimming cost V 0 bases and J 4 bases, with 15 bases left between them. Germline lookup yields CDR1 LNHNV and CDR2 YYDKDF (reference sequence). The CDR3 consists of 16 residues. The full variable domain, with the rest looked up from reference TRBV15 and TRBJ2-5, is DAMVIQNPRYQVTQFGKPVTLSCSQTLNHNVMYWYQQKSSQAPKLLFHYYDKDFNNEADTPDNFQSRRPNTSFCFLDIRSPGLGDTAMYLCATSREVAASTETQYFGPGTRLLVL.

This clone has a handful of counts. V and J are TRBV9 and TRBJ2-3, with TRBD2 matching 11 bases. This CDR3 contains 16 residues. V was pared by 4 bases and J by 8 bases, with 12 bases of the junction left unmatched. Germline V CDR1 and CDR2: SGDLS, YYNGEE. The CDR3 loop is CASSPDLAGGPFTQYF. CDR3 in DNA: TGTGCCAGCAGCCCAGACTTAGCGGGGGGGCCTTTTACGCAGTATTTT.

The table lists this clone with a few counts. CDR3 bases: TGTGCCAGCAGCTTCGACAGGGGGCTAGAAGCTTTCTTT. Residues: CASSFDRGLEAFF. This chain links TRBV5-4 with TRBJ1-1; 10 nucleotides line up with TRBD1. V was clipped by 2 bases and J by 8 bases; unmatched bases: 3. This CDR3 has 13 residues. CDR1 is SGHNT, CDR2 YYREEE, per germline (reference sequence).

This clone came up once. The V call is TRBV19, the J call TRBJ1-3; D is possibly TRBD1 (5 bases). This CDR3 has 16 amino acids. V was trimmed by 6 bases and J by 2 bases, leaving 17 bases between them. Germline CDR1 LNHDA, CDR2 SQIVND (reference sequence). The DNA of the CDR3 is TGTGCCAGTAGCACCATCGGGGGTTCCCCTGGAAACACCATATATTTT. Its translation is CASSTIGGSPGNTIYF.

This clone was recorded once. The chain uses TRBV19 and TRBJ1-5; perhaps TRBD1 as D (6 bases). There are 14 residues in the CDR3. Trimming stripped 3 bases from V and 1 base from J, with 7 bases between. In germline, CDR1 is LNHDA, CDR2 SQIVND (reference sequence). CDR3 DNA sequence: TGTGCCAGTAGTATGCAGGGGAGCAATCAGCCCCAGCATTTT. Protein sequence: CASSMQGSNQPQHF.

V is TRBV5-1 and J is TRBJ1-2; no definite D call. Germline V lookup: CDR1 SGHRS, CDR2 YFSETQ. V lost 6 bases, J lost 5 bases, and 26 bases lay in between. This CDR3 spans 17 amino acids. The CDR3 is CASNPSGQGRSIYGYTF. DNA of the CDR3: TGCGCCAGCAACCCTTCAGGCCAAGGCCGGTCTATTTATGGCTACACCTTC.

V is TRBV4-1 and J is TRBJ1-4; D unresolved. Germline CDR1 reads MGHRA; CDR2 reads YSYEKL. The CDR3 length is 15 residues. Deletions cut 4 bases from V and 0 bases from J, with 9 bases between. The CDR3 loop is CASSPRTTTNEKLFF. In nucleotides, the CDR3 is TGCGCCAGCAGCCCCCGCACTACAACTAATGAAAAACTGTTTTTT.

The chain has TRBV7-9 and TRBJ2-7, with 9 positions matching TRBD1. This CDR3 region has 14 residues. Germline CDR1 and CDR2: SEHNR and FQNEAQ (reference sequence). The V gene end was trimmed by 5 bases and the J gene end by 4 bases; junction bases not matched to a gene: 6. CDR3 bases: TGTGCCAGCAGCGAACCACAGGGGGCGTACGAGCAGTACTTC. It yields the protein CASSEPQGAYEQYF.

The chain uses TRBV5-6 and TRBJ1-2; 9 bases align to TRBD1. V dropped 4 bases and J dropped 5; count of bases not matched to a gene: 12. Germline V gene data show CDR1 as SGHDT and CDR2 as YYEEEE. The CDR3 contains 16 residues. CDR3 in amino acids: CASSLGTGKKGYGYTF. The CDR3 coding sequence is TGTGCCAGCAGCCTTGGGACAGGGAAGAAGGGGTATGGCTACACCTTC. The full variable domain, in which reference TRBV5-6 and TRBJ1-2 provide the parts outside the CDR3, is DAGVTQSPTHLIKTRGQQVTLRCSPKSGHDTVSWYQQALGQGPQFIFQYYEEEERQRGNFPDRFSGHQFPNYSSELNVNALLLGDSALYLCASSLGTGKKGYGYTFGSGTRLTVV.

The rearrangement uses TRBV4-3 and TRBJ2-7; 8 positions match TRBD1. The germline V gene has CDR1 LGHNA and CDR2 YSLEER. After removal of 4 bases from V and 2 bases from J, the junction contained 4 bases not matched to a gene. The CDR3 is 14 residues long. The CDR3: CASSRDRNPYEQYF. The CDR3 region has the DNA TGCGCCAGCAGCCGGGACAGGAACCCCTACGAGCAGTACTTC.

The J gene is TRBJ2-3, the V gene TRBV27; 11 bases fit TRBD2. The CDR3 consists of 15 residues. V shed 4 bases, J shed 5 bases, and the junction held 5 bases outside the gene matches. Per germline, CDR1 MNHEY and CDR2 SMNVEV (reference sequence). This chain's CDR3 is CASSYSGGVGDTQYF. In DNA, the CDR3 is TGTGCCAGCAGTTATAGCGGGGGGGTTGGAGATACGCAGTATTTT.

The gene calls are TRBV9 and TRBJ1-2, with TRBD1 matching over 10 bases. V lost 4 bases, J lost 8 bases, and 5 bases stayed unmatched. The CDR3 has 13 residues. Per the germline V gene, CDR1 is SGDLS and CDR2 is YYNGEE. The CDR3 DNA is TGTGCCAGCAGCTCGACAGGGGGCAAGGGCTACACCTTC. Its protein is CASSSTGGKGYTF.

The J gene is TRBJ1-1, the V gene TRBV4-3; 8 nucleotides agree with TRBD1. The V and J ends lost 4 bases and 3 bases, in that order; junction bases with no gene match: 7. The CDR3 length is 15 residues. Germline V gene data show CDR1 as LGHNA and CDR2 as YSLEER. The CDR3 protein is CASSPRGLSDTEAFF. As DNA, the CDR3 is TGCGCCAGCAGCCCCAGGGGGCTAAGTGACACTGAAGCTTTCTTT.